This T cell receptor (beta chain) was recovered during a study of CD8+CD57+ T cells in acquired aplastic anemia. As for the study in general: Sorted CD4+ and CD8+ cells gave an average of 3.2 ug of DNA.

Profiling that covered TCR beta VDJ and CDR3 relied on genomic DNA as its template. TCRdb analysed the reads with MiXCR anew, one entry per CDR3 protein. This sample has roughly 220,000 distinct CDR3 sequences, with roughly 60% found just once. CDR1 MGHRA and CDR2 YSYEKL come from the germline V gene. The CDR3 consists of 13 residues. V dropped 6 bases and J dropped 6; count of bases not matched to a gene: 5. By flow cytometry, patients selected for sequencing had shown an expansion of CD8+CD57+ cells. For this clonotype: Antigen specificity is unknown.

Study-level points and caveats: Sharing between patients and controls was observed for some 27 CD8+ CDR3 sequences. Patients and controls had CD8+ Simpson's diversity values that were not significantly distinct.

The chain carries TRBV4-1 and TRBJ1-2; 9 bases line up with TRBD1. The clonotype was recovered from a human donor with aplastic anemia. The sequenced material came from sorted CD4+, CD8+, or CD8+CD57+ T cells (not recorded which) from PBMCs. CDR3 amino acids: CASSGTGNNGYTF. Here the CDR3 DNA reads TGCGCCAGCAGTGGGACAGGGAACAATGGCTACACCTTC.